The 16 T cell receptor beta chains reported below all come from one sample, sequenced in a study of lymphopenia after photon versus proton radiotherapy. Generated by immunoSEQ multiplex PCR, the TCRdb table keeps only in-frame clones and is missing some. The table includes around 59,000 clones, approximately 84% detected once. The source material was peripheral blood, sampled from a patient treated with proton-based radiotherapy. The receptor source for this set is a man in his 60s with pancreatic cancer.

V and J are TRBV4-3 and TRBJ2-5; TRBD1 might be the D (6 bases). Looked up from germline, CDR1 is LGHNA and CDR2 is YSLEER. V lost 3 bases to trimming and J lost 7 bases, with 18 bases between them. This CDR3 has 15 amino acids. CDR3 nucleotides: TGCGCCAGCAGCCAGTCTCAGGGGCCCGCAAGGACCCAGTACTTC. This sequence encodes CASSQSQGPARTQYF.

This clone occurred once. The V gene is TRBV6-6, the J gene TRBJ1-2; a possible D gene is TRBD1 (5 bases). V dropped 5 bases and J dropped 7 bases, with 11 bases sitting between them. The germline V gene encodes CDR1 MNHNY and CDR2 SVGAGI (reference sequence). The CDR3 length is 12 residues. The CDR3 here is CASSTGGVGYTF. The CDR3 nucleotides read TGTGCCAGCAGTACGGGGGGTGTTGGCTACACCTTC.

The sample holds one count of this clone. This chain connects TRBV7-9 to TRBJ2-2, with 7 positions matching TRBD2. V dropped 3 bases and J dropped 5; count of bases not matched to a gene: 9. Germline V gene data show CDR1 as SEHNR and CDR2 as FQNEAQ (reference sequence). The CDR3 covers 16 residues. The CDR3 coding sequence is TGTGCCAGCAGCTTGTACGTGGGAGCGGGGACCGGGGAGCTGTTTTTT. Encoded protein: CASSLYVGAGTGELFF.

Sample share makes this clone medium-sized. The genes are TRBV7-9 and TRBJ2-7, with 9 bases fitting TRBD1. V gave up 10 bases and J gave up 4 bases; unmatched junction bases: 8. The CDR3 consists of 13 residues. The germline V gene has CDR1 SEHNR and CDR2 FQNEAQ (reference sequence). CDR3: CATKPGQGYEQYF. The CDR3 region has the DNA TGTGCCACCAAGCCGGGACAGGGATACGAGCAGTACTTC. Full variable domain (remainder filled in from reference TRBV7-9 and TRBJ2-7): DTGVSQNPRHKITKRGQNVTFRCDPISEHNRLYWYRQTLGQGPEFLTYFQNEAQLEKSRLLSDRFSAERPKGSFSTLEIQRTEQGDSAMYLCATKPGQGYEQYFGPGTRLTVT.

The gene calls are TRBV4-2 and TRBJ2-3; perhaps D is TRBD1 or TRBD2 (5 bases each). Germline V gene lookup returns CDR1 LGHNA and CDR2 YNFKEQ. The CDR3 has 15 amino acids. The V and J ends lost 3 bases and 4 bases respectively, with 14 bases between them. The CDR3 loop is CASSQPSLGADTQYF. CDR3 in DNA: TGTGCCAGCAGCCAGCCTTCTCTGGGGGCAGATACGCAGTATTTT.

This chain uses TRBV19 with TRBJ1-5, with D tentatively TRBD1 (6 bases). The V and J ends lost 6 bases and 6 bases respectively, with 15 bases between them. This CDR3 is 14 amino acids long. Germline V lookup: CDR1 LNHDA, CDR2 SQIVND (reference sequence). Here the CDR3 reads CASRGRGGFQPQHF. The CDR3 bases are TGTGCCAGTAGGGGTAGGGGGGGGTTTCAGCCCCAGCATTTT.

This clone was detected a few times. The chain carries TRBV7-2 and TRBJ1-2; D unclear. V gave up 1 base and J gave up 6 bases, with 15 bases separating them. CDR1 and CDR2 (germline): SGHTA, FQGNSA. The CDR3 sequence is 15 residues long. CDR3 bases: TGTGCCAGCAGCTTAGTACTCCAACTTCGAGATGGCTACACCTTC. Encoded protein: CASSLVLQLRDGYTF.

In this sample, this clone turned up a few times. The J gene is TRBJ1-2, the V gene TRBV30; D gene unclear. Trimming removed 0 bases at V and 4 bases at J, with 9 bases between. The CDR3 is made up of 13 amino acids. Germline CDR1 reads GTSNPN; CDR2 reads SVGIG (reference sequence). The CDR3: CAWSVHPGYGYTF. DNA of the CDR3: TGTGCCTGGAGTGTCCACCCTGGCTATGGCTACACCTTC.

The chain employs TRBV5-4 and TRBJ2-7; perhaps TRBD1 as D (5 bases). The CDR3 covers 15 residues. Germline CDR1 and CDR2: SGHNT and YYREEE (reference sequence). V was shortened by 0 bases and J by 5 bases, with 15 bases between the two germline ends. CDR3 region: CASSLAKGIVDEQYF. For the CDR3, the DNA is TGTGCCAGCAGCTTGGCAAAGGGGATAGTTGACGAGCAGTACTTC.

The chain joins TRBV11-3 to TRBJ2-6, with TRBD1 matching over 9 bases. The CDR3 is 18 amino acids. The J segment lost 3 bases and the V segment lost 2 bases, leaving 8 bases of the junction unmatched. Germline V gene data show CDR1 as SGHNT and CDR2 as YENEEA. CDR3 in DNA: TGTGCCAGCAGCTTAAGCCGGGACAGGGCTGGTGGGGCCAACGTCCTGACTTTC. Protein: CASSLSRDRAGGANVLTF.

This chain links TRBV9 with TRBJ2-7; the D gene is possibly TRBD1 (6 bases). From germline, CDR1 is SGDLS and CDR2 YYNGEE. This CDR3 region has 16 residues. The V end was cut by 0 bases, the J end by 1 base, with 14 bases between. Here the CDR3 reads CASSVEATGSSYEQYF. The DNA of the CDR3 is TGTGCCAGCAGCGTAGAGGCTACAGGGTCGTCCTACGAGCAGTACTTC. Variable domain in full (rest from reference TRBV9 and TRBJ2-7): DSGVTQTPKHLITATGQRVTLRCSPRSGDLSVYWYQQSLDQGLQFLIQYYNGEERAKGNILERFSAQQFPDLHSELNLSSLELGDSALYFCASSVEATGSSYEQYFGPGTRLTVT.

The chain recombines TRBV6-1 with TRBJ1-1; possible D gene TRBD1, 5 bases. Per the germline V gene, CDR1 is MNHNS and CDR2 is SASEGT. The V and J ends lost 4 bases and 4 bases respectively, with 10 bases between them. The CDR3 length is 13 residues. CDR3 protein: CASSAVGGTEAFF. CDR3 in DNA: TGTGCCAGCAGTGCGGTGGGGGGCACTGAAGCTTTCTTT.

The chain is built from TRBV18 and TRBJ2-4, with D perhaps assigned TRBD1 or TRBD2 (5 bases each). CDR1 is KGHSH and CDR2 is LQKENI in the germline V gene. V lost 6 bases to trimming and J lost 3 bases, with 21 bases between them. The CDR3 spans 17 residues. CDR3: CASSIRMRDDGKNIQYF. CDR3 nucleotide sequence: TGTGCCAGCTCCATTCGGATGAGGGACGATGGCAAAAACATTCAGTACTTC. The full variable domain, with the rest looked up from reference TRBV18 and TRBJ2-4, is NAGVMQNPRHLVRRRGQEARLRCSPMKGHSHVYWYRQLPEEGLKFMVYLQKENIIDESGMPKERFSAEFPKEGPSILRIQQVVRGDSAAYFCASSIRMRDDGKNIQYFGAGTRLSVL.

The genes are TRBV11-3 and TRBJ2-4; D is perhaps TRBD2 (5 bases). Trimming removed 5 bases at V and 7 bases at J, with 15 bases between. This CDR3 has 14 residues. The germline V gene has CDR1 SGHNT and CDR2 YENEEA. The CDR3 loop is CASSPGRAENIQYF. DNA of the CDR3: TGTGCCAGCAGCCCGGGAAGGGCCGAGAACATTCAGTACTTC.

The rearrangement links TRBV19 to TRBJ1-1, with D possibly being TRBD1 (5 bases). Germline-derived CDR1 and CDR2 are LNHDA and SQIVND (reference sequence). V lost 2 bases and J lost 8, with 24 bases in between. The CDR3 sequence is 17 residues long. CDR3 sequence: CASSIWSGSWDDGEAFF. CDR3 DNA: TGTGCCAGTAGTATATGGTCAGGATCGTGGGACGACGGAGAAGCTTTCTTT.

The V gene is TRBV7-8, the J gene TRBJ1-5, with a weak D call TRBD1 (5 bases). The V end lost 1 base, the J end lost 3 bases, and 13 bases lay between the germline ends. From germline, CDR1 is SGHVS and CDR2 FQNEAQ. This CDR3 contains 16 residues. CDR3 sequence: CASSLDLGVTNQPQHF. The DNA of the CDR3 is TGTGCCAGCAGCTTAGACCTAGGGGTTACCAATCAGCCCCAGCATTTT. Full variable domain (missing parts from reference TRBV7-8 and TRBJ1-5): GAGVSQSPRYKVAKRGQDVALRCDPISGHVSLFWYQQALGQGPEFLTYFQNEAQLDKSGLPSDRFFAERPEGSVSTLKIQRTQQEDSAVYLCASSLDLGVTNQPQHFGDGTRLSIL.